The TCR beta chain under discussion was sequenced for a study of control samples from healthy donors and cancer patients. CDR3 length equals 15 residues. With 0 bases clipped from V and 3 bases from J, the junction kept 3 bases outside the gene matches. Germline CDR1 is SGHDT and CDR2 is YYEEEE. Method: immunoSEQ multiplex PCR; TCRdb's copy keeps in-frame clones and lacks some. The table includes 20,000 to 25,000 clones, approximately 89% detected once. This chain uses TRBV5-6 with TRBJ2-1, with TRBD2 matching over 7 bases. The sequence was collected from a man aged 55 to 70 with head and neck cancer. The sequenced sample consisted of PBMCs. The CDR3 region has the DNA TGTGCCAGCAGCTTGGTGGCTAGCGGCTACAATGAGCAGTTCTTC. This sequence encodes CASSLVASGYNEQFF. The full variable domain, rest sourced from reference TRBV5-6 and TRBJ2-1, is DAGVTQSPTHLIKTRGQQVTLRCSPKSGHDTVSWYQQALGQGPQFIFQYYEEEERQRGNFPDRFSGHQFPNYSSELNVNALLLGDSALYLCASSLVASGYNEQFFGPGTRLTVL.